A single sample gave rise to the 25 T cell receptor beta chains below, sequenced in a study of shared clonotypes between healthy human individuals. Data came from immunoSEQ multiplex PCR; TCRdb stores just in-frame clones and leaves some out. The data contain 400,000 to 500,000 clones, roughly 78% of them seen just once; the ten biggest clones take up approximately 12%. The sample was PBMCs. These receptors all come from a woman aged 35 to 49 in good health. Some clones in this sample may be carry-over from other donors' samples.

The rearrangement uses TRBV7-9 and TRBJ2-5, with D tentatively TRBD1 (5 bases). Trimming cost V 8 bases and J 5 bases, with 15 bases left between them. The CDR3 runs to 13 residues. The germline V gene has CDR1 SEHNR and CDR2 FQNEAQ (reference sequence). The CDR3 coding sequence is TGTGCCAGCGACGGACAACGTGGGGAGACCCAGTACTTC. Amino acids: CASDGQRGETQYF.

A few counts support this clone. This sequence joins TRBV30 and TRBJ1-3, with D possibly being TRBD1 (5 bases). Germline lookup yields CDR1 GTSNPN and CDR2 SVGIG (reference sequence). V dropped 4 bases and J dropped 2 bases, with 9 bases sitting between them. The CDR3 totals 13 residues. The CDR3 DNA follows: TGTGCCTGGATCATAGGGGCTGGAAACACCATATATTTT. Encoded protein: CAWIIGAGNTIYF.

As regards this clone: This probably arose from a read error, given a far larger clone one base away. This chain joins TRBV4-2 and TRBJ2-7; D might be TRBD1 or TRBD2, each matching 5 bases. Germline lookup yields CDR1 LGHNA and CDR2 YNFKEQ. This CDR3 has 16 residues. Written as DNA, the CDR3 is TGTTCCAGCAGCCAAGACGAGGGGCAGGGCGTCGACGAGCAGTACTTC. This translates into CSSSQDEGQGVDEQYF.

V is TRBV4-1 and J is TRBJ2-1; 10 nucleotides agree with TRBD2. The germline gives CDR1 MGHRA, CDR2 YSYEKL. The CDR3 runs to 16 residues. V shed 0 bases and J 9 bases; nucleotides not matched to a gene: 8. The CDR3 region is CASSQDGLAGVVEQFF. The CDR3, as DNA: TGCGCCAGCAGCCAAGATGGGCTAGCGGGAGTCGTTGAGCAGTTCTTC.

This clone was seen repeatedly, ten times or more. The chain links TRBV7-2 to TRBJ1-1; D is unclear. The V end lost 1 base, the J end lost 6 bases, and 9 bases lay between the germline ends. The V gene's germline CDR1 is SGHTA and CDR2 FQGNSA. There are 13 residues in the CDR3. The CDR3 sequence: CASSLGGSAEAFF. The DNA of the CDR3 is TGTGCCAGCAGCTTAGGGGGAAGCGCTGAAGCTTTCTTT.

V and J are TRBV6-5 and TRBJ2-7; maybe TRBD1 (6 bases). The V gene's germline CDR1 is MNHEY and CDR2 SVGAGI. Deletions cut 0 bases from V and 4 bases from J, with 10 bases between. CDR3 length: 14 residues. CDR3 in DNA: TGTGCCAGCAGTTACTCGGACAGCATGTACGAGCAGTACTTC. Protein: CASSYSDSMYEQYF.

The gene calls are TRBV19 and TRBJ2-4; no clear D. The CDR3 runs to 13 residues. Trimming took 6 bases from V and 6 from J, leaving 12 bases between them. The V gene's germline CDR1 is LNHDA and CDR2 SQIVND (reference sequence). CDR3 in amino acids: CASRGSGGNIQYF. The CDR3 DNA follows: TGTGCCAGTAGGGGATCGGGTGGAAACATTCAGTACTTC.

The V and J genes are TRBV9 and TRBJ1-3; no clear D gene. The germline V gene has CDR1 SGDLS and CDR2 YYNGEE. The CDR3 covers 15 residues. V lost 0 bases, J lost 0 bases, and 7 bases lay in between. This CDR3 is CASSVAEISGNTIYF. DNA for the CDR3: TGTGCCAGCAGCGTAGCTGAAATCTCTGGAAACACCATATATTTT. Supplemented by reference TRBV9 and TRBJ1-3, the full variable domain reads DSGVTQTPKHLITATGQRVTLRCSPRSGDLSVYWYQQSLDQGLQFLIQYYNGEERAKGNILERFSAQQFPDLHSELNLSSLELGDSALYFCASSVAEISGNTIYFGEGSWLTVV.

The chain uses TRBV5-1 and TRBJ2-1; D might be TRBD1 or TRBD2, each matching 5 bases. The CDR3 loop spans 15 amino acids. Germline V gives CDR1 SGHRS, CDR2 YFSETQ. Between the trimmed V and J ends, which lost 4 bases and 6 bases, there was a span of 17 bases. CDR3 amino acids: CASSQRPRGLNEQFF. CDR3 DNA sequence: TGCGCCAGCAGCCAGCGGCCCCGGGGCCTCAATGAGCAGTTCTTC.

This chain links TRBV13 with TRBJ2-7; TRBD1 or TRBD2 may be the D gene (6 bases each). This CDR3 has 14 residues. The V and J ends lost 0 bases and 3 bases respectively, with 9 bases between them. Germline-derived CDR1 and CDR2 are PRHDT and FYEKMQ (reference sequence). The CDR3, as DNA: TGTGCCAGCAGCTTAGGCGAGGGGGGCTACGAGCAGTACTTC. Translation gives CASSLGEGGYEQYF.

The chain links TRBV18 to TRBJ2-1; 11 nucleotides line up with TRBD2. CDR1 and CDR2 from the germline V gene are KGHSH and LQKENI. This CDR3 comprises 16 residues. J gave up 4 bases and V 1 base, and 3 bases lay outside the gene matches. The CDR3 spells CASSPQRTSGYNEQFF. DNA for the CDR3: TGTGCCAGCTCACCACAGAGGACTAGCGGGTACAATGAGCAGTTCTTC.

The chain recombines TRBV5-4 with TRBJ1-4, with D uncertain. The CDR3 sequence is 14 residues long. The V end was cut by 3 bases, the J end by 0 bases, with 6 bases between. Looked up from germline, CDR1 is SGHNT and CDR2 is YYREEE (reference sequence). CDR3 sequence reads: CASSSGATNEKLFF. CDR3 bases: TGTGCCAGCAGCTCGGGAGCAACTAATGAAAAACTGTTTTTT.

CDR3 nucleotide sequence: TGCGCCAGCAGCCGGACCCCTAGCCGCACCGGGGAGCTGTTTTTT. Protein: CASSRTPSRTGELFF. The chain has TRBV5-1 and TRBJ2-2, with D perhaps matching TRBD2 (5 bases). Trimming stripped 4 bases from V and 4 bases from J, with 14 bases between. The germline CDR1 and CDR2 sequences are SGHRS and YFSETQ. CDR3 size: 15 residues.

CDR3 residues: CASSEGPGNYGYTF. In DNA, the CDR3 is TGTGCCAGCAGTGAAGGACCTGGGAACTATGGCTACACCTTC. The chain joins TRBV6-1 to TRBJ1-2; D is undetermined. The V end was cut by 1 base, the J end by 2 bases, with 8 bases between. Germline CDR1 is MNHNS and CDR2 is SASEGT. The CDR3 length is 14 residues.

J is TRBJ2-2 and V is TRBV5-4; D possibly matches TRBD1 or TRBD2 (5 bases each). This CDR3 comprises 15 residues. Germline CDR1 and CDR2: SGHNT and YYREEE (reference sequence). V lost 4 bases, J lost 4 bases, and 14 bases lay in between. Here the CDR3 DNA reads TGTGCCAGCAGCCCGGGACGAGGGAGCACCGGGGAGCTGTTTTTT. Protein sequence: CASSPGRGSTGELFF.

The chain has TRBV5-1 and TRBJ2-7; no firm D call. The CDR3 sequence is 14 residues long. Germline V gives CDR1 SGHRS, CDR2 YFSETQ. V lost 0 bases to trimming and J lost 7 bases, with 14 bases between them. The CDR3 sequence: CASSLGFGVREQYF. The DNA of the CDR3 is TGCGCCAGCAGCTTGGGTTTTGGGGTGAGGGAGCAGTACTTC.

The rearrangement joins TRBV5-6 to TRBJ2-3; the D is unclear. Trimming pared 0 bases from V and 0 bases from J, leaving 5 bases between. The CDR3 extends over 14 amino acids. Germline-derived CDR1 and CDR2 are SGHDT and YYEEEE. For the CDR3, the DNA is TGTGCCAGCAGCTTGGCGTTCAGCACAGATACGCAGTATTTT. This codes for CASSLAFSTDTQYF.

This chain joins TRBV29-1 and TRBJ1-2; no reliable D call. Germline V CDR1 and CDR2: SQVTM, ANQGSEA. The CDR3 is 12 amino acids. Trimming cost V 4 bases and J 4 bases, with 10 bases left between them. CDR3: CSVVLSTYGYTF. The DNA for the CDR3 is TGCAGCGTTGTTCTTAGCACCTATGGCTACACCTTC.

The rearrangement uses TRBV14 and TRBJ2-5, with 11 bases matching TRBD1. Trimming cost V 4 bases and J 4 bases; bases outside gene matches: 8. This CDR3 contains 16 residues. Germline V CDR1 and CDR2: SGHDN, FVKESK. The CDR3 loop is CASSLRPGQGVETQYF. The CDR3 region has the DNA TGTGCCAGCAGCCTCCGTCCGGGACAGGGGGTAGAGACCCAGTACTTC.

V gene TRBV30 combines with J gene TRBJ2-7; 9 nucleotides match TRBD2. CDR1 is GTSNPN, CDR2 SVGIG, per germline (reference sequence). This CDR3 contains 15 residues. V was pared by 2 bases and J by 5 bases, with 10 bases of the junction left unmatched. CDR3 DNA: TGTGCCTGGAGTATGAGGGCGGGAGGGCCGGACGAGCAGTACTTC. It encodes CAWSMRAGGPDEQYF.

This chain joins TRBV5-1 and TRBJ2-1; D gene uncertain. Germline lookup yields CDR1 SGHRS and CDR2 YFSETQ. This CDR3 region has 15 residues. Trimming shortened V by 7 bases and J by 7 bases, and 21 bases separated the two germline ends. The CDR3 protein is CASSPPDSRWNEQFF. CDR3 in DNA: TGCGCCAGCTCGCCCCCCGACTCGCGTTGGAATGAGCAGTTCTTC.

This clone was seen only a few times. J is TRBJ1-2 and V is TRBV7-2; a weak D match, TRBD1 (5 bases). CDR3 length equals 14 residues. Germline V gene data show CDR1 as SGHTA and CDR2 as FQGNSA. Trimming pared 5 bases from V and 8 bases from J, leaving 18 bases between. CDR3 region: CASSPSGPARGYTF. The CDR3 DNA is TGTGCCAGCAGCCCCTCAGGGCCGGCCCGGGGCTACACCTTC.

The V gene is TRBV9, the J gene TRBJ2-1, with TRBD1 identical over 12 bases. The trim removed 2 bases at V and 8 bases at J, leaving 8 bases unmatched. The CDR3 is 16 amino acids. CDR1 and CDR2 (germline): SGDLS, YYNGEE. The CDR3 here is CASSVPTGTGGHEQFF. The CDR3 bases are TGTGCCAGCAGCGTCCCAACCGGGACAGGGGGCCATGAGCAGTTCTTC.

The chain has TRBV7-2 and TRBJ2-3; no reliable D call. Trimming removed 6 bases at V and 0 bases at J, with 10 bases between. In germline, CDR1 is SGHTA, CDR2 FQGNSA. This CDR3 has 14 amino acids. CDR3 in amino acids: CASRPPGSTDTQYF. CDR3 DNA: TGTGCCAGCAGACCACCCGGGAGCACAGATACGCAGTATTTT.

CDR3 in DNA: TGTGCCAGCAGCCCCACTTATAATGAGCAGTTCTTC. Its translation is CASSPTYNEQFF. The gene calls are TRBV7-9 and TRBJ2-1; D gene uncertain. CDR3 length equals 12 residues. Germline lookup yields CDR1 SEHNR and CDR2 FQNEAQ (reference sequence). V gave up 5 bases and J gave up 7 bases, with 9 bases separating them.